This TCR beta chain is drawn from a study of cytomegalovirus exposure and HLA in healthy donors. Findings of the study overall: The study designated fewer than 200 TCR beta chains cytomegalovirus-associated. Cytomegalovirus status was reportedly diagnosed by the classifier with high specificity and sensitivity.

In the case of this clone: Antigen unknown.

The protocol was immunoSEQ multiplex PCR, while the TCRdb copy is restricted to in-frame clones and leaves out a portion. The sample carries about 120,000 clones, roughly 95% recorded once. Germline CDR1 and CDR2: MNHEY and SMNVEV (reference sequence). This CDR3 spans 16 amino acids. V shed 2 bases, J shed 0 bases, and the junction held 2 bases outside the gene matches. This chain uses TRBV27 with TRBJ1-1; TRBD1 matches 11 bases. The source material was PBMCs. This receptor was obtained from a man between 18 and 35 years old in good health and CMV-seronegative. The DNA for the CDR3 is TGTGCCAGCAGTTTAAGGGACAGGGGGATGAACACTGAAGCTTTCTTT. It translates to CASSLRDRGMNTEAFF.